This T cell receptor (beta chain) stems from a study of T cells in Graves' hyperthyroidism and ophthalmopathy. This clonotype was recorded at least ten times. Per germline, CDR1 SNHLY and CDR2 FYNNEI. CDR3 length: 13 residues. V was pared by 6 bases and J by 3 bases, with 4 bases of the junction left unmatched. Duration under 3 months, a NOSPECS grade of at least 4, and a Clinical Activity Score of at least 3 characterized the ophthalmopathy patients. Source material for PBMCs was more than 7.5 ml fresh peripheral blood. RNA transcripts provided the source from which TCR beta CDR3 regions were amplified. HTBI primers were the set used in a first-round RT-PCR of the TCR CDR3. TCRdb fed the multiplex PCR reads into MiXCR, producing one record per CDR3 protein. This sample has around 620,000 distinct CDR3 sequences, with approximately 15% found just once.

Sequenced material: blood. This chain connects TRBV2 to TRBJ1-2; TRBD1 aligns across 7 bases. The clonotype was recovered from a woman younger than 30 with Graves' ophthalmopathy. Written as DNA, the CDR3 is TGTGCCAGCAGCCAGGGGGAGGACTATGGCTACACCTTC. Translating gives CASSQGEDYGYTF.